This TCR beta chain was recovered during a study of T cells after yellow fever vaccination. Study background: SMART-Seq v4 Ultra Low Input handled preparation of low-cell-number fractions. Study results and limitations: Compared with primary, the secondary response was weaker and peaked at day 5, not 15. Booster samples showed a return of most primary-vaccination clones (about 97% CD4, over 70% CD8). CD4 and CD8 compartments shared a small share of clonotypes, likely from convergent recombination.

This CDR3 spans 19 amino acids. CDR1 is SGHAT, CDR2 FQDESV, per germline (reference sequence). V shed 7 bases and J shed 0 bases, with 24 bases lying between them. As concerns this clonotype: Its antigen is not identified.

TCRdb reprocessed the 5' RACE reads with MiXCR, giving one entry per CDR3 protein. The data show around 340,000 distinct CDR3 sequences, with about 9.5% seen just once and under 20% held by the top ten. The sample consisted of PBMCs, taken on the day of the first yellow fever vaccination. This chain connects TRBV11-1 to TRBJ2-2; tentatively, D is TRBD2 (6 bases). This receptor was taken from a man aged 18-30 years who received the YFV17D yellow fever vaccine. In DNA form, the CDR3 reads TGTGCCAGCACTTATTGGGGGAGGTTGATCATTTCGAACACCGGGGAGCTGTTTTTT. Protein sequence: CASTYWGRLIISNTGELFF.